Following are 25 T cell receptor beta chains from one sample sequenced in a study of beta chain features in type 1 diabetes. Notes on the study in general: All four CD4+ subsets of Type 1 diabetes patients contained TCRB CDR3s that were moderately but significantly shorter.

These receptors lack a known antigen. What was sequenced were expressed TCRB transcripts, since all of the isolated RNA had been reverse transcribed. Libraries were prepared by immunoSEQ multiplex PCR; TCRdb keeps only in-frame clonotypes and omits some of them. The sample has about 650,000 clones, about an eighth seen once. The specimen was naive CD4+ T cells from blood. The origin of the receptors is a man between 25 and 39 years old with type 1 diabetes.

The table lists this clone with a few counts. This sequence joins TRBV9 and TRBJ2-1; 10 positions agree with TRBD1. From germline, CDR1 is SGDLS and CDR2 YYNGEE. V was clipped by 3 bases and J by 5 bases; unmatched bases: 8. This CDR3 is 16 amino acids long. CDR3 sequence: CASSGQTGGAHNEQFF. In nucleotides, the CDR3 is TGTGCCAGCAGCGGCCAGACAGGGGGCGCCCACAATGAGCAGTTCTTC.

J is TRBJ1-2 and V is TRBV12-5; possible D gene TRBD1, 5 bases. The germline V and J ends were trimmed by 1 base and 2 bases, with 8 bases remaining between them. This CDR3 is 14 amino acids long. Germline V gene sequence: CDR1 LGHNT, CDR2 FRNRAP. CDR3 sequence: CASGLGTLNYGYTF. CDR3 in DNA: TGTGCTAGTGGTTTGGGGACACTCAACTATGGCTACACCTTC.

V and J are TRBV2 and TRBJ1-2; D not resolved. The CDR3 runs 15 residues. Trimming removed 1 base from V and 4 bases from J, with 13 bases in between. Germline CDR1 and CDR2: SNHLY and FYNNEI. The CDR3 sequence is CASSEDRGRSYGYTF. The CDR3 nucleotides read TGTGCCAGCAGTGAAGACCGGGGTAGGAGCTATGGCTACACCTTC. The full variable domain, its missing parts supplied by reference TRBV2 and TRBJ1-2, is EPEVTQTPSHQVTQMGQEVILRCVPISNHLYFYWYRQILGQKVEFLVSFYNNEISEKSEIFDDQFSVERPDGSNFTLKIRSTKLEDSAMYFCASSEDRGRSYGYTFGSGTRLTVV.

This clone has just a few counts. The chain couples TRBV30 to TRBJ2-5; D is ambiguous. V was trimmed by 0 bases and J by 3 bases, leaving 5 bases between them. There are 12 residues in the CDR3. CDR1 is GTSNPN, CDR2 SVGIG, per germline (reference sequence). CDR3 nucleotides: TGTGCCTGGAGTGTTTATAAAGAGACCCAGTACTTC. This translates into CAWSVYKETQYF.

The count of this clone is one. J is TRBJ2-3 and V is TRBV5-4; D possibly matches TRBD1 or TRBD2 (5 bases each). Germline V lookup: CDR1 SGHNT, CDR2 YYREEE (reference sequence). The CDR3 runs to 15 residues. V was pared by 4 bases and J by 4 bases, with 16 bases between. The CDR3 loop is CASSPGGGAADTQYF. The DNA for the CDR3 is TGTGCCAGCAGCCCCGGTGGGGGAGCCGCAGATACGCAGTATTTT. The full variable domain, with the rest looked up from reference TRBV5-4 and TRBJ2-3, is ETGVTQSPTHLIKTRGQQVTLRCSSQSGHNTVSWYQQALGQGPQFIFQYYREEENGRGNFPPRFSGLQFPNYSSELNVNALELDDSALYLCASSPGGGAADTQYFGPGTRLTVL.

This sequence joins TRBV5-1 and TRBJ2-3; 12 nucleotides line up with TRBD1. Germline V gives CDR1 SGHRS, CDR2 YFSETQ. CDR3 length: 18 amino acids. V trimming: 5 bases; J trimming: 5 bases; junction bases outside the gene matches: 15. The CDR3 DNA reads TGCGCCAGCAGTTTCGCCGAACCGGGACAGGGGGCTCAAGATACGCAGTATTTT. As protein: CASSFAEPGQGAQDTQYF.

CDR3 sequence reads: CASSFGRLYGYTF. The DNA of the CDR3 is TGTGCCAGCAGCTTCGGACGGCTCTATGGCTACACCTTC. The chain couples TRBV7-2 to TRBJ1-2; D remains unclear. The CDR3 totals 13 residues. V shed 3 bases and J shed 4 bases, with 9 bases lying between them. Germline values: CDR1 SGHTA, CDR2 FQGNSA.

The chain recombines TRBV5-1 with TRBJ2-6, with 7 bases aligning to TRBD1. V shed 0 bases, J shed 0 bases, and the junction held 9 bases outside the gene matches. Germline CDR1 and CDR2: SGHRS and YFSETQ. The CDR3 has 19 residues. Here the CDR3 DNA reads TGCGCCAGCAGCTTGGAATTCGGGACAGTCTTCTCTGGGGCCAACGTCCTGACTTTC. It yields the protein CASSLEFGTVFSGANVLTF.

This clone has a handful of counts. Here the CDR3 DNA reads TGTGCCAGTAGTATAGATGCCAGGTTCACCGGGGAGCTGTTTTTT. Its protein product is CASSIDARFTGELFF. V usage is TRBV19 and J usage is TRBJ2-2; no reliable D call. The CDR3 contains 15 residues. V gave up 0 bases and J gave up 4 bases, with 9 bases separating them. Looked up from germline, CDR1 is LNHDA and CDR2 is SQIVND (reference sequence).

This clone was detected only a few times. CDR3 loop: CASSFHSGGYNEQFF. The CDR3, as DNA: TGCGCCAGCAGCTTTCATAGCGGGGGATACAATGAGCAGTTCTTC. The genes are TRBV5-1 and TRBJ2-1; 9 bases fit TRBD2. The ends lost 2 bases at V and 4 bases at J; junction bases unmatched: 4. This CDR3 is built from 15 residues. Germline-derived CDR1 and CDR2 are SGHRS and YFSETQ.

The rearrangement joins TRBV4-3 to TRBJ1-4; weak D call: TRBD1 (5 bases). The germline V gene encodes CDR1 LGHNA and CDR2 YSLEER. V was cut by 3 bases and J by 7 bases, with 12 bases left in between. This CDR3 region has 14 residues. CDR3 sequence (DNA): TGCGCCAGCAGCCACGGGCAGGGCCTTGAAAAACTGTTTTTT. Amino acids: CASSHGQGLEKLFF.

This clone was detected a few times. The CDR3 DNA reads TGTGCCAGCAGCATGGGACAGGGGGTCTCCTACGAGCAGTACTTC. Protein sequence: CASSMGQGVSYEQYF. V and J are TRBV7-9 and TRBJ2-7; 11 bases are a match to TRBD1. The CDR3 totals 15 residues. Unmatched junction bases numbered 3, after V lost 5 bases and J lost 0 bases. CDR1 and CDR2 (germline): SEHNR, FQNEAQ (reference sequence).

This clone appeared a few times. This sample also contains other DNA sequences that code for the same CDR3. CDR3 in DNA: TGTGCCTGGAGTGGGGGGTCTTATGGCTACACCTTC. It yields the protein CAWSGGSYGYTF. This chain uses TRBV30 with TRBJ1-2; the D gene is possibly TRBD1 (5 bases). V gave up 1 base and J gave up 5 bases, with 8 bases separating them. Germline V gene lookup returns CDR1 GTSNPN and CDR2 SVGIG (reference sequence). This CDR3 region has 12 residues.

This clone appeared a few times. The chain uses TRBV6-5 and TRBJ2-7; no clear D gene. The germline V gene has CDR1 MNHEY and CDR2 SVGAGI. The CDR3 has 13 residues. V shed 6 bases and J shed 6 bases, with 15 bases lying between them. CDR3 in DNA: TGTGCCAGCAGGGGCCCACGAGGAACCGAGCAGTACTTC. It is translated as CASRGPRGTEQYF.

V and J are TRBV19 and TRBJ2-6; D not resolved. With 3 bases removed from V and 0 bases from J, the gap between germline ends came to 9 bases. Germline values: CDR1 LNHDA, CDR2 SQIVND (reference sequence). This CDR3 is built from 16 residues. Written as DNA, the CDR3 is TGTGCCAGTAGTATCTCCTTGGGCTCTGGGGCCAACGTCCTGACTTTC. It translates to CASSISLGSGANVLTF.

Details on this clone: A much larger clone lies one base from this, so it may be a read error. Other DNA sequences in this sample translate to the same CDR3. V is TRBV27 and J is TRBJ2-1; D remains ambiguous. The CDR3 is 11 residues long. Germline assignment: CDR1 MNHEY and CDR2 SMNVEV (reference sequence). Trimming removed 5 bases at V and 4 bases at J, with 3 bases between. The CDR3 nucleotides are TGTGCCAGCAGTCGTTACAATGAGCAGTTCTTC. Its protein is CASSRYNEQFF.

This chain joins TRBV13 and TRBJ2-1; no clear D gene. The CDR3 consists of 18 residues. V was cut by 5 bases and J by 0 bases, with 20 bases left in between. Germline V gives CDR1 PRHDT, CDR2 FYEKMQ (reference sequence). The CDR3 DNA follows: TGTGCCAGCAGCCCCCGTGGACCGGGTTTGAGCTCCTACAATGAGCAGTTCTTC. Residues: CASSPRGPGLSSYNEQFF.

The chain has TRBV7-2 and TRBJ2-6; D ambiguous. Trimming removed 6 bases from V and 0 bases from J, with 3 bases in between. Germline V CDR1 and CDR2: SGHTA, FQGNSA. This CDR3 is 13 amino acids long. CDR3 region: CASRTSGANVLTF. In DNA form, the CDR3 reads TGTGCCAGCAGGACCTCTGGGGCCAACGTCCTGACTTTC.

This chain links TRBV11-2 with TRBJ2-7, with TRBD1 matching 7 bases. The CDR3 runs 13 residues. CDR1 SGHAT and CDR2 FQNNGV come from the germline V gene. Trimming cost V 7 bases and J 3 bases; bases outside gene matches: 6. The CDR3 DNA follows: TGTGCCAGCAATCCGGGACAGTTCTACGAGCAGTACTTC. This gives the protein CASNPGQFYEQYF.

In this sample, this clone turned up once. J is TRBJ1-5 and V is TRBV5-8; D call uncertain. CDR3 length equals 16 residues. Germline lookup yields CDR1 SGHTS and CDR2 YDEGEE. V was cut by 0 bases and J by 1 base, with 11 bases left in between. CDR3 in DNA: TGTGCCAGCAGCTTGGCCGTTGGGTGGAGCAATCAGCCCCAGCATTTT. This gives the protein CASSLAVGWSNQPQHF. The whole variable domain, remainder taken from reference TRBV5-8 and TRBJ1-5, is EAGVTQSPTHLIKTRGQQATLRCSPISGHTSVYWYQQALGLGLQFLLWYDEGEERNRGNFPPRFSGRQFPNYSSELNVNALELEDSALYLCASSLAVGWSNQPQHFGDGTRLSIL.

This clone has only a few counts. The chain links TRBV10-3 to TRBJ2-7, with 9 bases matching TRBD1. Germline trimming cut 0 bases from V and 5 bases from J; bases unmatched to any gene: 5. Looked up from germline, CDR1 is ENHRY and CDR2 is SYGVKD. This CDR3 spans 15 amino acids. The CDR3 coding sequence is TGTGCCATCAGTGAGTCGAACAGGGGGCCGCACGAGCAGTACTTC. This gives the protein CAISESNRGPHEQYF.

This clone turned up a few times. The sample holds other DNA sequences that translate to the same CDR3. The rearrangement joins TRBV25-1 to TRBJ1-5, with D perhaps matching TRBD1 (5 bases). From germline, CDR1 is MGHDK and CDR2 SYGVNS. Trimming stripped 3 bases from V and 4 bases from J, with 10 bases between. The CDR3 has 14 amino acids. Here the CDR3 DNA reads TGTGCCAGCAGTGAGCAGGGTGGGAATCAGCCCCAGCATTTT. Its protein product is CASSEQGGNQPQHF.

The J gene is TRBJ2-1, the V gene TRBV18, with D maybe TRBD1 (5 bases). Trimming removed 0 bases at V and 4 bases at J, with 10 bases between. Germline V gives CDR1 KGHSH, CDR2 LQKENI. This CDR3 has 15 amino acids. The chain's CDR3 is CASSPPIQGYNEQFF. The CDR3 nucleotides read TGTGCCAGCTCACCACCGATTCAGGGTTACAATGAGCAGTTCTTC.

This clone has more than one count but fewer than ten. The CDR3 reads CSVTGASRIMNTEAFF. DNA for the CDR3: TGCAGCGTTACCGGGGCGAGTAGAATTATGAACACTGAAGCTTTCTTT. The chain combines TRBV29-1 with TRBJ1-1, with TRBD1 as a possible D gene (5 bases). The CDR3 extends over 16 amino acids. The germline V and J ends were trimmed by 5 bases and 0 bases, with 19 bases remaining between them. Germline CDR1 reads SQVTM; CDR2 reads ANQGSEA.

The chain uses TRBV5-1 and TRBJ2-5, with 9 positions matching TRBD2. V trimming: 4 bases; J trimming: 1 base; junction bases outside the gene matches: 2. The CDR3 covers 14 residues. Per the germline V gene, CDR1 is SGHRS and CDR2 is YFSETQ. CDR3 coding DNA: TGCGCCAGCAGCCCAGCGGGGGGCCAAGAGACCCAGTACTTC. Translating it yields CASSPAGGQETQYF.